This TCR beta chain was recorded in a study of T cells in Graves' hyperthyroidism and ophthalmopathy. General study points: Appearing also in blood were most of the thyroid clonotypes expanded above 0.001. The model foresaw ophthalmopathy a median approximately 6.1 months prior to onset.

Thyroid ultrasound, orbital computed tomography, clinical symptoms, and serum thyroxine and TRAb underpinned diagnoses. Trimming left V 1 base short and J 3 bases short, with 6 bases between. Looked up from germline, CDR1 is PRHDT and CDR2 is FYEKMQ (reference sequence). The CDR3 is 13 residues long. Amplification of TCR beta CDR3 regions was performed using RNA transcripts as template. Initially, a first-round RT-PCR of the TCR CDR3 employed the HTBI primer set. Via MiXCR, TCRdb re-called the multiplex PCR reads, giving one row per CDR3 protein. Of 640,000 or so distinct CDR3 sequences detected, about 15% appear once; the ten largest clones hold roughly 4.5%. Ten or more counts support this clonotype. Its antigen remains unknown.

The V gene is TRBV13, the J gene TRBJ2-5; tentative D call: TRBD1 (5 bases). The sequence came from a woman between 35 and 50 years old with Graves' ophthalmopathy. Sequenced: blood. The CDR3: CASSLETEETQYF. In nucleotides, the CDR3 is TGTGCCAGCAGCTTAGAGACAGAAGAGACCCAGTACTTC.